One sample yielded the 10 T cell receptor beta chains listed below, sequenced in a study of blood T cell repertoires in COVID-19. Measured with immunoSEQ multiplex PCR; TCRdb has only the in-frame clones, and not every one. This sample carries over 95,000 clones, 85% of them seen once, and the ten largest clones take 3.4%. The sequenced material came from peripheral blood. The receptors come from a man aged 35 to 55 with acute or convalescent COVID-19.

This chain links TRBV2 with TRBJ2-3, with D possibly TRBD2 on 7 matching bases. V was trimmed by 6 bases and J by 4 bases, leaving 14 bases between them. Germline CDR1 and CDR2: SNHLY and FYNNEI. This CDR3 contains 14 residues. In nucleotides, the CDR3 is TGTGCCAGCAGGGGGGGGCTTGCGGCAGATACGCAGTATTTT. Translated: CASRGGLAADTQYF.

CDR3 sequence reads: CASSSALAGSGTDTQYF. Written as DNA, the CDR3 is TGTGCCAGCAGCTCAGCCCTAGCGGGGTCTGGCACAGATACGCAGTATTTT. The chain joins TRBV7-6 to TRBJ2-3; TRBD2 agrees at 9 bases. The germline gives CDR1 SGHVS, CDR2 FNYEAQ. J was trimmed by 1 base and V by 4 bases; bases with no gene match: 9. CDR3 length equals 17 residues.

This clone was seen a few times. This sequence joins TRBV6-4 and TRBJ2-7; D unclear. Trimming took 4 bases from V and 6 from J, leaving 13 bases between them. Germline loops: CDR1 MRHNA, CDR2 SNTAGT. The CDR3 loop spans 13 amino acids. CDR3 region: CASSANDMAEQYF. Written as DNA, the CDR3 is TGTGCCAGCAGTGCCAACGACATGGCCGAGCAGTACTTC.

The J gene is TRBJ1-5, the V gene TRBV24-1, with D possibly matching TRBD1 (6 bases). Trimming stripped 9 bases from V and 5 bases from J, with 16 bases between. Germline V gives CDR1 KGHDR, CDR2 SFDVKD. The CDR3 runs to 14 residues. The CDR3 protein is CATSRRGGDQPQHF. The CDR3 DNA sequence: TGTGCCACCTCCCGGCGGGGGGGCGATCAGCCCCAGCATTTT.

This chain links TRBV5-1 with TRBJ2-5; TRBD1 is a possible D gene (6 bases). This CDR3 comprises 13 residues. The V and J ends lost 3 bases and 7 bases respectively, with 13 bases between them. Looked up from germline, CDR1 is SGHRS and CDR2 is YFSETQ. CDR3 bases: TGCGCCAGCAGCTCGGCCGGACAGAGGACCCAGTACTTC. Its protein product is CASSSAGQRTQYF. Using reference TRBV5-1 and TRBJ2-5 for the parts outside the CDR3, the full variable domain is KAGVTQTPRYLIKTRGQQVTLSCSPISGHRSVSWYQQTPGQGLQFLFEYFSETQRNKGNFPGRFSGRQFSNSRSEMNVSTLELGDSALYLCASSSAGQRTQYFGPGTRLLVL.

The V gene is TRBV5-4, the J gene TRBJ2-5, with D possibly TRBD2 on 8 matching bases. This CDR3 contains 14 residues. From germline, CDR1 is SGHNT and CDR2 YYREEE (reference sequence). Trimming removed 8 bases at V and 2 bases at J, with 16 bases between. CDR3 DNA sequence: TGTGCCAGGAGGGGGCGGGGGGTACAAGAGACCCAGTACTTC. Encoded protein: CARRGRGVQETQYF. The complete variable domain, with remaining parts taken from reference TRBV5-4 and TRBJ2-5, reads ETGVTQSPTHLIKTRGQQVTLRCSSQSGHNTVSWYQQALGQGPQFIFQYYREEENGRGNFPPRFSGLQFPNYSSELNVNALELDDSALYLCARRGRGVQETQYFGPGTRLLVL.

This clone was seen only once. The chain is built from TRBV7-8 and TRBJ1-5, with D maybe TRBD1 (5 bases). Looked up from germline, CDR1 is SGHVS and CDR2 is FQNEAQ. Trimming removed 1 base from V and 3 bases from J, with 10 bases in between. The CDR3 covers 15 residues. The CDR3 sequence is CASSLDLRDNQPQHF. The CDR3 DNA sequence: TGTGCCAGCAGCTTAGATCTCAGGGACAATCAGCCCCAGCATTTT.

The V gene is TRBV5-1, the J gene TRBJ1-2; D not resolved. The germline CDR1 and CDR2 sequences are SGHRS and YFSETQ. The ends were cut back, 0 bases at V and 6 bases at J, with 18 bases in the middle. The CDR3 has 16 amino acids. The CDR3 here is CASSLAFLREFDGYTF. In DNA, the CDR3 is TGCGCCAGCAGCTTGGCCTTTCTAAGGGAGTTTGATGGCTACACCTTC.

As concerns this clone: Other DNA sequences of this sample code for an identical CDR3. The chain combines TRBV5-1 with TRBJ2-3, with no clear D. Between the trimmed V and J ends, which lost 0 bases and 5 bases, there was a span of 7 bases. The length of the CDR3 is 13 residues. CDR1 is SGHRS and CDR2 is YFSETQ in the germline V gene. This CDR3 is CASSLAGGDTQYF. The CDR3 DNA reads TGCGCCAGCAGCTTGGCCGGCGGAGATACGCAGTATTTT.

The genes are TRBV4-1 and TRBJ2-7; 11 bases fit TRBD2. Germline V gives CDR1 MGHRA, CDR2 YSYEKL. The V segment lost 1 base and the J segment 4 bases; nucleotides outside the gene matches: 6. CDR3 length: 16 amino acids. The CDR3 DNA follows: TGCGCCAGCAGCCAAGTGTCGGCTAGCGGGGGGTACGAGCAGTACTTC. Translating gives CASSQVSASGGYEQYF.